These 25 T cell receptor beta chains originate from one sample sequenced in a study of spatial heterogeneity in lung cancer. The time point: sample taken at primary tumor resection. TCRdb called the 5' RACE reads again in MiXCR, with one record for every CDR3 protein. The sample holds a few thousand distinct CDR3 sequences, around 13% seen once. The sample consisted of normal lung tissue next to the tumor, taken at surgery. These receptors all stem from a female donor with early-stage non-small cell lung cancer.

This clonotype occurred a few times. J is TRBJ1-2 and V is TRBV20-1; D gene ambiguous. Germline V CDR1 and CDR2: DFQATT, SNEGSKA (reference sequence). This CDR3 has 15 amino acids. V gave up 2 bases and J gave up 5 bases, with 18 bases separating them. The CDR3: CSARWGGAANYGYTF. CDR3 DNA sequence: TGCAGTGCTAGATGGGGTGGTGCCGCGAATTATGGCTACACCTTC.

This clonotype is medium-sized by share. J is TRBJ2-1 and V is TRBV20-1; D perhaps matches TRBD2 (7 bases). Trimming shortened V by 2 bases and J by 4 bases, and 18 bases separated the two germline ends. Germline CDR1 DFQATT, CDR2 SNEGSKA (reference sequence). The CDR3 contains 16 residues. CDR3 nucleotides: TGCAGTGCTAGACCGGGGGGCCCGGTTGGATACAATGAGCAGTTCTTC. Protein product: CSARPGGPVGYNEQFF.

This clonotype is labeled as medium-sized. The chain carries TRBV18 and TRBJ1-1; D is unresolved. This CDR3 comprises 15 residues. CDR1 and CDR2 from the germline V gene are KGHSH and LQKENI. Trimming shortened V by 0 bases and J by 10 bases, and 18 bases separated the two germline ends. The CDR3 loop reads CASSPPSRGNLGAFF. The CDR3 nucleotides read TGTGCCAGCTCACCACCTTCGCGGGGTAACCTTGGAGCTTTCTTT.

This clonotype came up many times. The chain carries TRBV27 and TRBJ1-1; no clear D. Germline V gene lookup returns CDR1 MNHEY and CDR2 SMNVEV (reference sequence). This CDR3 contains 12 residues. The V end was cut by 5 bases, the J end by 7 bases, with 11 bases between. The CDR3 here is CASSPGLGEAFF. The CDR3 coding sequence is TGTGCCAGCAGTCCCGGTCTGGGTGAAGCTTTCTTT.

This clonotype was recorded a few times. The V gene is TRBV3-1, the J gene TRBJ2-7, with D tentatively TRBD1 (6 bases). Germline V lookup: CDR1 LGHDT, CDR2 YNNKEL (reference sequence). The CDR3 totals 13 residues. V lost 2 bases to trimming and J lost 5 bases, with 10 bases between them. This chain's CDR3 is CASSQRQGNEQYF. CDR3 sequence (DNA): TGTGCCAGCAGCCAACGGCAGGGGAACGAGCAGTACTTC.

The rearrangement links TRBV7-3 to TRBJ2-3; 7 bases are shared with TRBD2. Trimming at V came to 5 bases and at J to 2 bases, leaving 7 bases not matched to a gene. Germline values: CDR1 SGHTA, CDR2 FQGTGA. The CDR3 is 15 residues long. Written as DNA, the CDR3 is TGTGCCAGCAGCCCGGGGACTACCAACACAGATACGCAGTATTTT. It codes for CASSPGTTNTDTQYF.

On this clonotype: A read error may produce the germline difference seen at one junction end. Here the CDR3 DNA reads TGTGCCAGCACCCGAGGGACCGCGTACAATGAGAAGTTCTTC. Translating it yields CASTRGTAYNEKFF. The genes are TRBV11-2 and TRBJ2-1; the D call may be TRBD1 or TRBD2 (5 bases each). This CDR3 is 14 amino acids long. Germline assignment: CDR1 SGHAT and CDR2 FQNNGV.

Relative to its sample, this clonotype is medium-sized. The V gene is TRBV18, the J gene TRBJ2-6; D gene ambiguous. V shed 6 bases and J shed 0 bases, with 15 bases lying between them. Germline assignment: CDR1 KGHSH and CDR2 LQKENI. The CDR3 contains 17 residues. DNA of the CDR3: TGTGCCAGCTCTAACCAACCCCAACTCTCTGGGGCCAACGTCCTGACTTTC. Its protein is CASSNQPQLSGANVLTF. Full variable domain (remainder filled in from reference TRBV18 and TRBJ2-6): NAGVMQNPRHLVRRRGQEARLRCSPMKGHSHVYWYRQLPEEGLKFMVYLQKENIIDESGMPKERFSAEFPKEGPSILRIQQVVRGDSAAYFCASSNQPQLSGANVLTFGAGSRLTVL.

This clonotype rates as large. CDR3 amino acids: CASAFPGGIQYF. As DNA, the CDR3 is TGTGCCAGCGCGTTCCCTGGGGGCATTCAGTACTTC. The chain employs TRBV7-2 and TRBJ2-4; D possibly matches TRBD1 or TRBD2 (5 bases each). With 8 bases removed from V and 9 bases from J, the gap between germline ends came to 14 bases. From germline, CDR1 is SGHTA and CDR2 FQGNSA. CDR3 length: 12 amino acids.

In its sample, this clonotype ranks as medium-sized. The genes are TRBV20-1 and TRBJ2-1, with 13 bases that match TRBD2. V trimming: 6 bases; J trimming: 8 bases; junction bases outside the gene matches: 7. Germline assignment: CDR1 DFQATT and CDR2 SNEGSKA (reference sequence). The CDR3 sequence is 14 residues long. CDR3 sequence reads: CSAKLAGGYHEQFF. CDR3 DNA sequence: TGCAGTGCCAAACTAGCGGGGGGGTATCATGAGCAGTTCTTC.

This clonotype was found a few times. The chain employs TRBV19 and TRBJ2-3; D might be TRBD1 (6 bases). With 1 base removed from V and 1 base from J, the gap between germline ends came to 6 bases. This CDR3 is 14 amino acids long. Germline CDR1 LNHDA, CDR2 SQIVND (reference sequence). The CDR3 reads CASSIAGGTDTQYF. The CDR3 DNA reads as TGTGCCAGTAGTATAGCAGGGGGCACAGATACGCAGTATTTT.

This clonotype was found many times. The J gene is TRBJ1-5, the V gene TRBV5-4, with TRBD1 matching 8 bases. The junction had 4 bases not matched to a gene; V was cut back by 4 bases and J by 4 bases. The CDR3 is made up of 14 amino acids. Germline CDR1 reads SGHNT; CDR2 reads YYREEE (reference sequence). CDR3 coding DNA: TGTGCCAGCAGCGAGGGGACAGGAAATCAGCCCCAGCATTTT. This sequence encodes CASSEGTGNQPQHF.

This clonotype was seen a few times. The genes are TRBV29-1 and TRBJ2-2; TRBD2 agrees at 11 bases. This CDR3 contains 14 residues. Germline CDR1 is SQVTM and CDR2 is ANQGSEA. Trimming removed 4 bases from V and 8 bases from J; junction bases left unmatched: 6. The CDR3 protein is CSVVVGTSGGELFF. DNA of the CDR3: TGCAGCGTTGTGGTCGGGACTAGCGGTGGGGAGCTGTTTTTT.

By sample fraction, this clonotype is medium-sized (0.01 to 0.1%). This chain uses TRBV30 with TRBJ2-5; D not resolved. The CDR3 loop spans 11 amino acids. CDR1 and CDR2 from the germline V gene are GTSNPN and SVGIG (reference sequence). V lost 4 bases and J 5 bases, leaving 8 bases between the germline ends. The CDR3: CAWTNSETQYF. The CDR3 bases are TGTGCCTGGACAAACTCGGAGACCCAGTACTTC.

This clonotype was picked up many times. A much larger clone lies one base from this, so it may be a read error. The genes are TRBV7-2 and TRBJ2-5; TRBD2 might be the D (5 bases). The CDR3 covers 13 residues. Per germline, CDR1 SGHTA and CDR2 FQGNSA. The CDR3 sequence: CVSSLGGSETQYF. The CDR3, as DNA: TGTGTCAGCAGCTTAGGCGGGTCCGAGACCCAGTACTTC.

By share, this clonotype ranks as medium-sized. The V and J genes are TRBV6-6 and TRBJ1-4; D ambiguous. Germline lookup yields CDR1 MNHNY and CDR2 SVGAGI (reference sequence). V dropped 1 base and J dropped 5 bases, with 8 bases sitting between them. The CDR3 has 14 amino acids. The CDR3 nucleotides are TGTGCCAGCAGTTACTTGACCGAGAATGAAAAACTGTTTTTT. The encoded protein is CASSYLTENEKLFF.

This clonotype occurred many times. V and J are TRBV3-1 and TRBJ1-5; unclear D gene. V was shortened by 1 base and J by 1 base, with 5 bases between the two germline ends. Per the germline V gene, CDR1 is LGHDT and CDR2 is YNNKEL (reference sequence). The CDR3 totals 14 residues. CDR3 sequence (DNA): TGTGCCAGCAGCCAAGGGGTGAGCAATCAGCCCCAGCATTTT. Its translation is CASSQGVSNQPQHF.

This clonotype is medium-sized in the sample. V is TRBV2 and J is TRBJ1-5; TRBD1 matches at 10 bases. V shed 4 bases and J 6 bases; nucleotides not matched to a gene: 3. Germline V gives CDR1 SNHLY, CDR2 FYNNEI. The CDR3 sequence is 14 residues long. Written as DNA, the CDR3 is TGTGCCAGCAGTGTGGACAGGGGGATTCAGCCCCAGCATTTT. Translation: CASSVDRGIQPQHF. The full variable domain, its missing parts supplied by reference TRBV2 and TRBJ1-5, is EPEVTQTPSHQVTQMGQEVILRCVPISNHLYFYWYRQILGQKVEFLVSFYNNEISEKSEIFDDQFSVERPDGSNFTLKIRSTKLEDSAMYFCASSVDRGIQPQHFGDGTRLSIL.

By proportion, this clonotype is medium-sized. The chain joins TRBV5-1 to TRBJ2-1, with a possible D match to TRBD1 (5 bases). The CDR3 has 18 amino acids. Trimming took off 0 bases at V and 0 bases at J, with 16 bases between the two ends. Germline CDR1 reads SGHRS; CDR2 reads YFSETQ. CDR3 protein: CASSLGTSQVSSYNEQFF. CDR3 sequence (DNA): TGCGCCAGCAGCTTGGGGACGTCACAGGTGAGCTCCTACAATGAGCAGTTCTTC.

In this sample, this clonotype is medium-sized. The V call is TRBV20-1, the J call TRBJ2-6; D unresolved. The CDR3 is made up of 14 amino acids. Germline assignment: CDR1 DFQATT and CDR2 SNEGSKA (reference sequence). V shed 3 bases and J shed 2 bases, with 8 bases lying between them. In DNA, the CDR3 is TGCAGTGCTAGGCCATTTACTGGGGCCAACGTCCTGACTTTC. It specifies CSARPFTGANVLTF.

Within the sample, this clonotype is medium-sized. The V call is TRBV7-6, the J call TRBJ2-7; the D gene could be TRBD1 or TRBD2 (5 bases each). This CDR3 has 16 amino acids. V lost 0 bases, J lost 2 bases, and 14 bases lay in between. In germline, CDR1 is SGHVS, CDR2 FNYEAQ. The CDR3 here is CASSLASGTVTYEQYF. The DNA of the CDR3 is TGTGCCAGCAGCTTAGCTTCCGGGACGGTGACCTACGAGCAGTACTTC.

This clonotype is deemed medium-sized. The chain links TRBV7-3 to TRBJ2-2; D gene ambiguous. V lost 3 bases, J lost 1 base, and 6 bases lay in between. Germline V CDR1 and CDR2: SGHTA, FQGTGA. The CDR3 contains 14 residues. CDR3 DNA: TGTGCCAGCAGCTTTGACGGGAACACCGGGGAGCTGTTTTTT. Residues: CASSFDGNTGELFF. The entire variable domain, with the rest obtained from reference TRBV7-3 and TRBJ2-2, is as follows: GAGVSQTPSNKVTEKGKYVELRCDPISGHTALYWYRQSLGQGPEFLIYFQGTGAADDSGLPNDRFFAVRPEGSVSTLKIQRTERGDSAVYLCASSFDGNTGELFFGEGSRLTVL.

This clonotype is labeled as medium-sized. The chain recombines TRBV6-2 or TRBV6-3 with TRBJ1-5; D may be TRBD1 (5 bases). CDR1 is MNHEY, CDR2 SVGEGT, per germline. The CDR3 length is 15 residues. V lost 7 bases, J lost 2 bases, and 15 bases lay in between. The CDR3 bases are TGTGCCAGCACCCCTGGGACGGGGGGCAATCAGCCCCAGCATTTT. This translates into CASTPGTGGNQPQHF.

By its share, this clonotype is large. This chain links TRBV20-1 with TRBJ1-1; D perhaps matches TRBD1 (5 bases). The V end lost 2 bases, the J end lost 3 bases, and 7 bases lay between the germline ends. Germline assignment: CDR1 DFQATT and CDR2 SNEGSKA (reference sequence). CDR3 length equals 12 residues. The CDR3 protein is CSARSRDTEAFF. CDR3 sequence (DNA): TGCAGTGCTAGAAGCAGGGACACTGAAGCTTTCTTT.

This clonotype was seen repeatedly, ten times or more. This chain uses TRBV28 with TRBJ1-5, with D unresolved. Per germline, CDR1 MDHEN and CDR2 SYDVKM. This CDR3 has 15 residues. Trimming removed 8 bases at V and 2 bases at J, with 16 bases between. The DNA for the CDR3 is TGTGCCAGCTCAACGAGGTTCGGAGGCAATCAGCCCCAGCATTTT. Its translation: CASSTRFGGNQPQHF.